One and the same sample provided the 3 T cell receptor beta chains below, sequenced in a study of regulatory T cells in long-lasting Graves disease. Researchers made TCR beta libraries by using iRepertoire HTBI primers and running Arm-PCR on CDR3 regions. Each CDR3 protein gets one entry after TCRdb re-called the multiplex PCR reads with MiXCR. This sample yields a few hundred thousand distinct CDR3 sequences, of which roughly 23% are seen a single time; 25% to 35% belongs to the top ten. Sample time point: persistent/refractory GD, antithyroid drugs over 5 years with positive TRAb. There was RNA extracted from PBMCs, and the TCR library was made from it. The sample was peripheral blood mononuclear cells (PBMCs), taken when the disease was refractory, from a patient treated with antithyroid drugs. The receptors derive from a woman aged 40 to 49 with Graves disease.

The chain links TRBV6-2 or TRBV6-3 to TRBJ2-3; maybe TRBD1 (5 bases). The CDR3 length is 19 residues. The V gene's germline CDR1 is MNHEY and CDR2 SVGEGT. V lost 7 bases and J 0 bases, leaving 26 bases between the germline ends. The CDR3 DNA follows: TGTGCCAGCATCCAAGGGGCGACGTTTTATAGCCCTAGCACAGATACGCAGTATTTT. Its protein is CASIQGATFYSPSTDTQYF.

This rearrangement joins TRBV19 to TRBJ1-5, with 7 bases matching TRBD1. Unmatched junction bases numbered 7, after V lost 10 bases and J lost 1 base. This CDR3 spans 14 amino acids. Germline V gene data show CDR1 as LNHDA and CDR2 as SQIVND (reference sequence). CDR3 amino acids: CATKTGWSNQPQHF. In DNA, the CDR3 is TGTGCCACTAAGACAGGGTGGAGCAATCAGCCCCAGCATTTT.

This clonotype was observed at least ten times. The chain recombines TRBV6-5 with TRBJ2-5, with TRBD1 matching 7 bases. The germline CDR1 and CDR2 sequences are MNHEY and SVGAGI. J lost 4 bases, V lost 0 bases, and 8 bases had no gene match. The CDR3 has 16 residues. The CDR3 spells CASSYSTGTSRETQYF. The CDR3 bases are TGTGCCAGCAGTTACTCGACAGGGACGAGTCGAGAGACCCAGTACTTC.